A single sample gave rise to the 14 T cell receptor beta chains below, sequenced in a study of T cell responses to AZD1222 COVID-19 vaccine. Only in-frame clones appear in the TCRdb table, and some are missing; sequencing was by immunoSEQ multiplex PCR. This table has about 110,000 clones, 88% appearing once. Sequenced material: peripheral blood, taken on day 0 of AZD1222 vaccination. All receptors come from an adult in good health.

The chain has TRBV5-1 and TRBJ1-1; the D is unclear. Germline assignment: CDR1 SGHRS and CDR2 YFSETQ. The ends were cut back, 1 base at V and 1 base at J, with 17 bases in the middle. CDR3 size: 17 residues. The chain's CDR3 is CASSLFAGERKNTEAFF. The CDR3, as DNA: TGCGCCAGCAGCTTGTTTGCTGGGGAACGGAAGAACACTGAAGCTTTCTTT.

This chain joins TRBV7-2 and TRBJ2-7; no firm D call. The CDR3 runs 13 residues. V was cut by 1 base and J by 3 bases, with 7 bases left in between. Germline lookup yields CDR1 SGHTA and CDR2 FQGNSA. The CDR3 spells CASSLGPLYEQYF. Written as DNA, the CDR3 is TGTGCCAGCAGCTTAGGACCACTCTACGAGCAGTACTTC.

V usage is TRBV5-4 and J usage is TRBJ1-2, with D tentatively TRBD1 (5 bases). V was shortened by 2 bases and J by 6 bases, with 17 bases between the two germline ends. The CDR3 spans 15 residues. Germline V gene data show CDR1 as SGHNT and CDR2 as YYREEE (reference sequence). The CDR3 loop reads CASSLSPGSADGYTF. As DNA, the CDR3 is TGTGCCAGCAGCTTAAGTCCAGGGTCAGCAGATGGCTACACCTTC.

The chain recombines TRBV4-1 with TRBJ2-3, with 16 bases that match TRBD2. The CDR3 runs to 19 residues. Germline V gives CDR1 MGHRA, CDR2 YSYEKL. V gave up 3 bases and J gave up 3 bases; unmatched junction bases: 9. CDR3 DNA sequence: TGCGCCAGCAGCCAGGGACTAGCGGGGGGGCGGGAAGAAACAGATACGCAGTATTTT. Translating it yields CASSQGLAGGREETDTQYF.

The sample holds one count of this clone. This rearrangement joins TRBV7-2 to TRBJ1-1; unclear D gene. Per germline, CDR1 SGHTA and CDR2 FQGNSA. The V and J ends lost 5 bases and 5 bases respectively, with 12 bases between them. The CDR3 totals 13 residues. DNA for the CDR3: TGTGCCAGCAGCGATTTTTGGGGTACTGAAGCTTTCTTT. Protein sequence: CASSDFWGTEAFF.

The chain combines TRBV5-5 with TRBJ2-7; D is uncertain. V was clipped by 3 bases and J by 5 bases, with 9 bases between them. This CDR3 comprises 12 residues. Looked up from germline, CDR1 is SGHKS and CDR2 is YYEKEE (reference sequence). CDR3 nucleotide sequence: TGTGCCAGCAGCTGGCCCCCTGACGAGCAGTACTTC. Protein: CASSWPPDEQYF.

V and J are TRBV4-2 and TRBJ1-6; D is possibly TRBD1 (6 bases). Trimming took off 2 bases at V and 5 bases at J, with 19 bases between the two ends. The CDR3 sequence is 18 residues long. Germline V gene data show CDR1 as LGHNA and CDR2 as YNFKEQ. The CDR3 here is CASSQKGGVWTNNSPLHF. The CDR3, as DNA: TGTGCCAGCAGCCAAAAGGGGGGGGTATGGACTAATAATTCACCCCTCCACTTT.

The chain links TRBV6-5 to TRBJ1-5; 7 bases fit TRBD1. This CDR3 is built from 14 residues. The germline V gene encodes CDR1 MNHEY and CDR2 SVGAGI. The trim removed 8 bases at V and 3 bases at J, leaving 7 bases unmatched. DNA for the CDR3: TGTGCCAGCCGAACAGGGGCTTCCAATCAGCCCCAGCATTTT. Translation: CASRTGASNQPQHF.

This clone was counted a single time. V and J are TRBV20-1 and TRBJ2-1; 9 nucleotides agree with TRBD1. CDR1 and CDR2 (germline): DFQATT, SNEGSKA (reference sequence). The V gene end was trimmed by 3 bases and the J gene end by 7 bases; junction bases not matched to a gene: 10. The CDR3 consists of 15 residues. CDR3 in amino acids: CSASPPDRGVNEQFF. The CDR3 bases are TGCAGTGCTAGTCCACCGGACAGGGGAGTAAATGAGCAGTTCTTC.

The chain employs TRBV5-4 and TRBJ1-1, with D perhaps TRBD1 (5 bases). CDR3 size: 14 residues. The V gene lost 4 bases and the J gene lost 4 bases, with 14 bases spanning the gap. Germline V gene sequence: CDR1 SGHNT, CDR2 YYREEE (reference sequence). Here the CDR3 DNA reads TGTGCCAGCAGCCACGGAACAGGTCGCACTGAAGCTTTCTTT. This translates into CASSHGTGRTEAFF.

The rearrangement links TRBV28 to TRBJ2-3; TRBD2 matches 9 bases. The CDR3 is made up of 15 amino acids. CDR1 and CDR2 (germline): MDHEN, SYDVKM. Losses at the gene ends were 8 bases for V and 8 bases for J; bases not matched to a gene: 14. The CDR3 sequence: CASPPGTSWTGTQYF. DNA of the CDR3: TGTGCCAGCCCCCCCGGGACTAGCTGGACGGGTACGCAGTATTTT. The variable domain in full, completed from reference TRBV28 and TRBJ2-3, reads DVKVTQSSRYLVKRTGEKVFLECVQDMDHENMFWYRQDPGLGLRLIYFSYDVKMKEKGDIPEGYSVSREKKERFSLILESASTNQTSMYLCASPPGTSWTGTQYFGPGTRLTVL.

The genes are TRBV5-1 and TRBJ2-4; D is unclear. Trimming cost V 3 bases and J 0 bases, with 19 bases left between them. The CDR3 length is 18 residues. CDR1 is SGHRS, CDR2 YFSETQ, per germline. The CDR3 loop is CASSSAVLSNIAKNIQYF. CDR3 bases: TGCGCCAGCAGCTCGGCCGTGCTGTCAAATATAGCCAAAAACATTCAGTACTTC.

The chain uses TRBV10-2 and TRBJ2-1; D may match TRBD1 or TRBD2 (6 bases each). The V end was cut by 4 bases, the J end by 8 bases, with 9 bases between. Looked up from germline, CDR1 is WSHSY and CDR2 is SAAADI. The CDR3 length is 12 residues. The CDR3 sequence: CASSARGDEQFF. DNA for the CDR3: TGCGCCAGCAGTGCTAGGGGGGATGAGCAGTTCTTC.

The chain uses TRBV7-6 and TRBJ1-1, with D uncertain. From germline, CDR1 is SGHVS and CDR2 FNYEAQ. With 2 bases removed from V and 0 bases from J, the gap between germline ends came to 19 bases. This CDR3 spans 18 amino acids. As DNA, the CDR3 is TGTGCCAGCAGCTTACAAGTCTCCCAAACAGTGATGAACACTGAAGCTTTCTTT. It yields the protein CASSLQVSQTVMNTEAFF.